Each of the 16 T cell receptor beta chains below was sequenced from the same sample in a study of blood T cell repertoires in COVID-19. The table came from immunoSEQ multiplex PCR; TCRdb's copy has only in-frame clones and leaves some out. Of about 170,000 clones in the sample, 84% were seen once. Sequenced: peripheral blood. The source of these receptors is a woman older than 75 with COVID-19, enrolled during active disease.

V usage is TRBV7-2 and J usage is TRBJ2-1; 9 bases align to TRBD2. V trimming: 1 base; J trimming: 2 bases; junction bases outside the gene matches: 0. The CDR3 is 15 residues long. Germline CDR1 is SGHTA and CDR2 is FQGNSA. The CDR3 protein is CASSLGLAAYNEQFF. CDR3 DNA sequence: TGTGCCAGCAGCTTAGGACTAGCGGCCTACAATGAGCAGTTCTTC.

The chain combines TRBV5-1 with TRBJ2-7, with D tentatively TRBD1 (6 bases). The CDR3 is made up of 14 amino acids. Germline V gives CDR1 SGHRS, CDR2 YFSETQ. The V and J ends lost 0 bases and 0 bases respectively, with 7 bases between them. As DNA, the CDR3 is TGCGCCAGCAGCTTGGACAGGGCCTCCTACGAGCAGTACTTC. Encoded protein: CASSLDRASYEQYF.

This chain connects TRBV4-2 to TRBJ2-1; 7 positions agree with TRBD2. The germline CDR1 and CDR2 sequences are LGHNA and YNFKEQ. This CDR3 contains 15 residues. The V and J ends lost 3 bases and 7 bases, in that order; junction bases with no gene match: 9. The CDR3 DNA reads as TGTGCCAGCAGCCACCGGGACTATCTAGGTAATGAGCAGTTCTTC. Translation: CASSHRDYLGNEQFF.

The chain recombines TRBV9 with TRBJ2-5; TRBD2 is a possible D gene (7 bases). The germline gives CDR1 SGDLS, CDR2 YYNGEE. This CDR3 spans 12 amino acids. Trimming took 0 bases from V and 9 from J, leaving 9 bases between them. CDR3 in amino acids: CASSVVGGPQYF. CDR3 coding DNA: TGTGCCAGCAGCGTAGTGGGGGGGCCCCAGTACTTC.

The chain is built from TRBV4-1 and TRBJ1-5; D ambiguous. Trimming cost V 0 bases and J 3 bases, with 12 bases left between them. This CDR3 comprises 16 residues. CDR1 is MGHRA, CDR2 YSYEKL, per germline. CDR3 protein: CASSQDLAGTNQPQHF. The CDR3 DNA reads TGCGCCAGCAGCCAAGATCTCGCAGGAACCAATCAGCCCCAGCATTTT.

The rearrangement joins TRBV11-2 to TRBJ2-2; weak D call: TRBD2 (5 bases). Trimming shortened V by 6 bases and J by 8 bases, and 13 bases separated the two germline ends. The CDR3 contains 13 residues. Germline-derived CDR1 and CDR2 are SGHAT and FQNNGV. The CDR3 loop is CASRSRGLGELFF. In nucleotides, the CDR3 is TGTGCCAGCAGGAGTAGAGGGTTGGGGGAGCTGTTTTTT.

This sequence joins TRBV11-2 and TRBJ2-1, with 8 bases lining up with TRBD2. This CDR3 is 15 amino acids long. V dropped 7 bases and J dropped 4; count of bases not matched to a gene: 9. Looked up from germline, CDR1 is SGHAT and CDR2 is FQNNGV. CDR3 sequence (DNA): TGTGCCAGCACCATCGCGCTAGCGGGTTACAATGAGCAGTTCTTC. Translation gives CASTIALAGYNEQFF.

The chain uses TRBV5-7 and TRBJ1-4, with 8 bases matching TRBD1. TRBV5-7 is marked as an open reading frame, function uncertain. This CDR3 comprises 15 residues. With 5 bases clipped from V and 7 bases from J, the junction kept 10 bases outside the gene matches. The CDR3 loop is CASRETGELSEKLFF. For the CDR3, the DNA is TGTGCCAGCAGGGAGACAGGGGAACTGTCTGAAAAACTGTTTTTT.

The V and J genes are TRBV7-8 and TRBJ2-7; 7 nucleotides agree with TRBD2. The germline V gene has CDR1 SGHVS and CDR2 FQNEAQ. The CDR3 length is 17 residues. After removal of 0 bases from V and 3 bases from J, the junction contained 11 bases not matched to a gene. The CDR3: CASSLAKGSGVIYEQYF. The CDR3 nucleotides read TGTGCCAGCAGCTTAGCGAAAGGAAGCGGGGTTATCTACGAGCAGTACTTC.

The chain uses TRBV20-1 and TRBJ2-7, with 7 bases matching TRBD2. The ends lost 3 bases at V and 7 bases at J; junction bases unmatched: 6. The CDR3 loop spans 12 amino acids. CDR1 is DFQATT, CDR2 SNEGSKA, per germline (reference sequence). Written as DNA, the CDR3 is TGCAGTGCTAGTCCCCAGGGAGGGGAGCAGTACTTC. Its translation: CSASPQGGEQYF.

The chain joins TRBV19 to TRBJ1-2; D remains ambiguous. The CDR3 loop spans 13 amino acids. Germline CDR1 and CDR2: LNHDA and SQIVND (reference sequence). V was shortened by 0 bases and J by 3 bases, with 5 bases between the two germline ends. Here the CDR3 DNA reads TGTGCCAGTAGTATAGATCTCGACTATGGCTACACCTTC. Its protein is CASSIDLDYGYTF.

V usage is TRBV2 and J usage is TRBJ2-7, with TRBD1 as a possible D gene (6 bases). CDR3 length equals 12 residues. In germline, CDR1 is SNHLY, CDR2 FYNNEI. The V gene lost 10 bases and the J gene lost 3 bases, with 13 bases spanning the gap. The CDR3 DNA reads TGTGCCAACGGGGACAACCGCTACGAGCAGTACTTC. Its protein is CANGDNRYEQYF.

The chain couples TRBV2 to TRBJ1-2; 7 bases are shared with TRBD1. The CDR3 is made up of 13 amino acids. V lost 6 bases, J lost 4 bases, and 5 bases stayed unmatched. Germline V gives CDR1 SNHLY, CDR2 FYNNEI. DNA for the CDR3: TGTGCCAGCAGCCCGAGACAGGGCTATGGCTACACCTTC. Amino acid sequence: CASSPRQGYGYTF.

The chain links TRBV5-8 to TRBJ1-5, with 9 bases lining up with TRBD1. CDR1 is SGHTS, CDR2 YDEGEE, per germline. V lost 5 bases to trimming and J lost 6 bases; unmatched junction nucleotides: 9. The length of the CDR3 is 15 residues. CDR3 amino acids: CASSSGTGKSQPQHF. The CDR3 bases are TGTGCCAGCAGTTCCGGGACAGGGAAGAGTCAGCCCCAGCATTTT.

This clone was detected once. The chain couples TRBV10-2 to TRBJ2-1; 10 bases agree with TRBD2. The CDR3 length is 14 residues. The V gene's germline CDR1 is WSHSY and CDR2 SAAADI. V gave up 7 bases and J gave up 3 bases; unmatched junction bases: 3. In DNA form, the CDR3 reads TGCGCCAGCAAGCTAGCGGGAGACTACAATGAGCAGTTCTTC. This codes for CASKLAGDYNEQFF.

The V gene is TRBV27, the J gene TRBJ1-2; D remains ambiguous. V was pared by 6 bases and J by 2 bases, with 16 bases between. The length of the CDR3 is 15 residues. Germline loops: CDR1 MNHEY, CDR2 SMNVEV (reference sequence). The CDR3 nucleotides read TGTGCCAGCAGCAGCCGCCGGGAACACAACTATGGCTACACCTTC. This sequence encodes CASSSRREHNYGYTF.